This is a list of T cell receptor beta chains from one sample in a study of regulatory T cells in long-lasting Graves disease. TCRdb ran MiXCR on the multiplex PCR reads and lists one entry per CDR3 protein. The table has roughly 500,000 distinct CDR3 sequences, 20% to 25% seen once. The starting material was peripheral blood mononuclear cells (PBMCs), obtained when the disease was refractory, from a patient treated with antithyroid drugs. The receptors stem from a female donor with Graves disease. Each CDR3 is given with its conserved first and last residue. A D gene is named only where the DNA matches it firmly.

cdr3_aa | d_call | j_call | v_call
CASSFRYEQCF | NA | TRBJ2-7 | TRBV27
CASSIDPWGIGALAPSTGELFF | NA | TRBJ2-2 | TRBV19
CASSGGVITEAFF | NA | TRBJ1-1 | TRBV2
CSVSKQGAREKLFF | TRBD1 | TRBJ1-4 | TRBV29-1
CASSEQEMSNTGELFF | NA | TRBJ2-2 | TRBV12-3/TRBV12-4
CASSRGEDNEQFF | NA | TRBJ2-1 | TRBV11-3
CASSLGLGGTEAFF | NA | TRBJ1-1 | TRBV5-1
CSASRIAGEVDTQYF | TRBD2 | TRBJ2-3 | TRBV20-1
CASSELGRGTRMHEQYF | NA | TRBJ2-7 | TRBV25-1
CASGTGASGNTIYF | TRBD1 | TRBJ1-3 | TRBV5-1
CASSQEPEYEQYF | NA | TRBJ2-7 | TRBV4-1
CASTEEAGENTGELFF | TRBD2 | TRBJ2-2 | TRBV2